A selection of T cell receptor beta chains follows, all from one sample in a study of cytomegalovirus exposure and HLA in healthy donors. Method: immunoSEQ multiplex PCR; TCRdb's copy keeps in-frame clones and lacks some. The data contain about 150,000 clones, more than 75% of them singletons. The sequencing sample was made of PBMCs. The receptor set was obtained from a man aged 30 to 45 in good health and CMV-seropositive. CDR3s include the opening cysteine and the closing phenylalanine or tryptophan. A D gene is named only where the DNA matches it firmly. Some rows have no size entry. The others give once, few or many, or a class for an expanded clone.

>TRBJ2-7|TRBV7-9|NA|NA
TGTGCCAGCAGCTCTAGGGCCGGAGGCGGCGCCTACGAGCAGTACTTC
CASSSRAGGGAYEQYF
>TRBJ1-2|TRBV7-6|NA|NA
TGTGCCAGCAGCTTAACCCCTGGGGGGGGCTATGGCTACACCTTC
CASSLTPGGGYGYTF
>TRBJ2-1|TRBV4-3|NA|NA
TGCGCCAGCAGCCAAGGGAGGGGATCATACAATGAGCAGTTCTTC
CASSQGRGSYNEQFF
>TRBJ2-7|TRBV11-1|NA|NA
TGTGCCAGCAGCTTAGTTTTTGGGGACTCCTTGCTGGACTTC
CASSLVFGDSLLDF
>TRBJ1-6|TRBV7-8|NA|NA
TGTGCCAGCAGGGATCCGGGAGGCAGGCTTGGTTCACCCCTCCACTTT
CASRDPGGRLGSPLHF
>TRBJ2-1|TRBV4-2|few|TRBD2
TGTGCCAGCAGCCAAGGGGTGGGGAGGCTAGCGGGAGTAGATGAGCAGTTCTTC
CASSQGVGRLAGVDEQFF
>TRBJ1-1|TRBV7-2|once|TRBD1
TGTGCCAGCAGCTTAGACAGGGGTAACACTGAAGCTTTCTTT
CASSLDRGNTEAFF
>TRBJ1-6|TRBV9|NA|TRBD1
TGTGCCAGCAGCGCCCAGGGGGGTAATTCACCCCTCCACTTT
CASSAQGGNSPLHF
>TRBJ1-3|TRBV5-1|NA|NA
TGCGCCAGCAGCCCTTCGGACAGTTCATCTGGAAACACCATATATTTT
CASSPSDSSSGNTIYF
>TRBJ1-5|TRBV6-5|NA|TRBD1
TGTGCCAGCAGACGAGGACAGGGCGAACAGCCCCAGCATTTT
CASRRGQGEQPQHF
>TRBJ1-6|TRBV30|once|TRBD1
TGTGCCTGGGGGGGACAGATAAATTCACCCCTCCACTTT
CAWGGQINSPLHF
>TRBJ2-2|TRBV4-2|few|TRBD2
TGTGCCAGCAGCCAAGACCCAATAGCGGGGGGGCTCGCGGGGGGCTCCGGGGAGCTGTTTTTT
CASSQDPIAGGLAGGSGELFF
>TRBJ2-3|TRBV4-3|NA|TRBD2
TGCGCCAGCAGCCAAGAGCGGGGGGGCCTAAATACGCAGTATTTT
CASSQERGGLNTQYF
>TRBJ2-7|TRBV4-2|few|TRBD2
TGTGCCAGCAGCGCGGGACTAGTCGACCACTACGAGCAGTACTTC
CASSAGLVDHYEQYF
>TRBJ2-3|TRBV11-3|NA|NA
TGTGCCAGCAGCTTGGCCACTAGTGTCGATACGCAGTATTTT
CASSLATSVDTQYF
>TRBJ1-2|TRBV5-6|NA|TRBD1
TGTGCCAGCAGCTTGACCCAAGGGACAGGATACTATGGCTACACCTTC
CASSLTQGTGYYGYTF
>TRBJ2-3|TRBV19|NA|TRBD2
TGTGCCACGGGGGGGGGCACAGATACGCAGTATTTT
CATGGGTDTQYF
>TRBJ1-1|TRBV4-3|few|TRBD1
TGCGCCAGCAGCCCACAGGGGTTTGTTCCGAACACTGAAGCTTTCTTT
CASSPQGFVPNTEAFF
>TRBJ2-1|TRBV25-1|once|TRBD2
TGTGCCAGCAGTGAACGGATTAGCGGGGGGAGAGACAATGAGCAGTTCTTC
CASSERISGGRDNEQFF
>TRBJ2-7|TRBV5-1|NA|TRBD1
TGCGCCAGCAGCCCGACGGGACAGGTCTCCTACGAGCAGTACTTC
CASSPTGQVSYEQYF
>TRBJ1-5|TRBV7-9|few|NA
TGTGCCAGCAGCTCTGGACAGAGGGGTCAGCCCCAGCATTTT
CASSSGQRGQPQHF
>TRBJ2-5|TRBV5-6|NA|TRBD2
TGTGCCAGCACCAGACCGGGACTAGGAAGAGAGACCCAGTACTTC
CASTRPGLGRETQYF
>TRBJ2-1|TRBV11-2|NA|TRBD1
TGTGCCAGCAGCTTAGCTGTCGACAGGGGGGAGTTCTTC
CASSLAVDRGEFF
>TRBJ2-1|TRBV5-4|NA|TRBD2
TGTGCCAGCAGGTCTAGACTAGCAAATGAGCAGTTCTTC
CASRSRLANEQFF
>TRBJ1-2|TRBV15|NA|NA
TGTGCCACCAGCAGAGATCAAGGGGTTCTCGGCTACACCTTC
CATSRDQGVLGYTF
>TRBJ2-2|TRBV30|NA|TRBD2
TGTGCCTGGAGTCTGACTAGCTCGGGCGGGGAGCTGTTTTTT
CAWSLTSSGGELFF
>TRBJ1-1|TRBV7-9|NA|NA
TGTGCCAGCAGCTTCGGGGAGAACACTGAAGCTTTCTTT
CASSFGENTEAFF
>TRBJ2-7|TRBV7-3|NA|NA
TGTGCCAGCAGCCCCGCGGTGCGGAGCTCCTACGAGCAGTACTTC
CASSPAVRSSYEQYF
>TRBJ1-2|TRBV28|NA|NA
TGTGCCAGCAGACGGGGATCTAACTATGGCTACACCTTC
CASRRGSNYGYTF